This TCR beta chain emerged from a study of blood T cell repertoires in COVID-19. How the authors handled the data: Amplifying reference gene primers gave estimates of nucleated cell counts. Sequencing used immunoSEQ multiplex PCR; TCRdb keeps in-frame clones, though not all of them. D and trimming were read from the DNA, whereas the V and J calls and clone size are those reported in that table. Seen here are over 200,000 clones, under 90% observed once, and the top ten hold around 15%. The CDR3 contains 16 residues. V lost 4 bases, J lost 6 bases, and 13 bases stayed unmatched. The V gene's germline CDR1 is SGDLS and CDR2 YYNGEE.

This rearrangement joins TRBV9 to TRBJ2-4; TRBD1 matches 7 bases. The sample was PBMCs or T cells enriched from blood (not recorded which). This TCR came from a young man who had recovered from COVID-19. The chain's CDR3 is CASSTPSGTAGNIQYF. The CDR3 DNA sequence: TGTGCCAGCAGCACTCCGTCCGGGACAGCCGGAAACATTCAGTACTTC. Full variable domain (remainder filled in from reference TRBV9 and TRBJ2-4): DSGVTQTPKHLITATGQRVTLRCSPRSGDLSVYWYQQSLDQGLQFLIQYYNGEERAKGNILERFSAQQFPDLHSELNLSSLELGDSALYFCASSTPSGTAGNIQYFGAGTRLSVL.